Below, 15 T cell receptor beta chains from the same sample are listed, as sequenced in a study of blood T cell repertoires in COVID-19 (dated by TCRdb to the early 2020s). Libraries were built with the immunoSEQ multiplex PCR assay. This immuneACCESS table, as held by TCRdb, lists in-frame sequences with V and J called but not all clones. Of the missing ones, under half trace to an unresolved V gene in checked studies; the others have no known cause. The sample profile shows some 53,000 clones; about 92% of them were found once. The top ten clonotypes cover about 3.1% of the sample. Sequenced sample: peripheral blood. The receptors were sampled from a human donor in a cohort sampled during active COVID-19.

The chain combines TRBV2 with TRBJ2-2; 9 bases are a match to TRBD2. J was trimmed by 6 bases and V by 2 bases; bases with no gene match: 4. This CDR3 region has 15 residues. CDR1 SNHLY and CDR2 FYNNEI come from the germline V gene. DNA of the CDR3: TGTGCCAGCAGTGAACGAGCGGGAGGACCCGGGGAGCTGTTTTTT. This codes for CASSERAGGPGELFF.

In DNA form, the CDR3 reads TGTGCCATCGGGGGCCTAGCGGGGGGTGAGCAGTACTTC. This encodes CAIGGLAGGEQYF. The V and J genes are TRBV10-3 and TRBJ2-7, with 11 bases identical to TRBD2. There are 13 residues in the CDR3. Trimming at V came to 8 bases and at J to 7 bases, leaving 7 bases not matched to a gene. From germline, CDR1 is ENHRY and CDR2 SYGVKD.

The chain has TRBV5-6 and TRBJ2-2, with 11 bases that match TRBD1. With V trimmed by 4 bases and J by 3 bases, 5 bases remained unmatched. Per germline, CDR1 SGHDT and CDR2 YYEEEE. This CDR3 spans 16 amino acids. The CDR3 bases are TGTGCCAGCAGCCCTGGACAGGGGGCCCACACCGGGGAGCTGTTTTTT. It is translated as CASSPGQGAHTGELFF. Drawing the rest from reference TRBV5-6 and TRBJ2-2, the complete variable domain is DAGVTQSPTHLIKTRGQQVTLRCSPKSGHDTVSWYQQALGQGPQFIFQYYEEEERQRGNFPDRFSGHQFPNYSSELNVNALLLGDSALYLCASSPGQGAHTGELFFGEGSRLTVL.

The gene calls are TRBV4-2 and TRBJ2-3; D uncertain. Germline V gene lookup returns CDR1 LGHNA and CDR2 YNFKEQ. The CDR3 is made up of 15 amino acids. V lost 0 bases, J lost 2 bases, and 9 bases lay in between. The CDR3 DNA reads TGTGCCAGCAGCCAAGAACACGATTTCACAGATACGCAGTATTTT. Encoded protein: CASSQEHDFTDTQYF.

The genes are TRBV30 and TRBJ2-7, with 9 bases fitting TRBD2. This CDR3 is built from 14 residues. Germline V gives CDR1 GTSNPN, CDR2 SVGIG (reference sequence). V shed 0 bases and J 7 bases; nucleotides not matched to a gene: 7. The CDR3 DNA is TGTGCCTGGAGTGTACTAGCGGGCTCTTCAGAGCAGTACTTC. It translates to CAWSVLAGSSEQYF.

The V and J genes are TRBV25-1 and TRBJ2-3; 7 positions match TRBD2. CDR1 MGHDK and CDR2 SYGVNS come from the germline V gene. There are 16 residues in the CDR3. Germline trimming cut 2 bases from V and 2 bases from J; bases unmatched to any gene: 7. CDR3 residues: CASSELPGGITDTQYF. The CDR3 bases are TGTGCCAGCAGTGAACTCCCCGGGGGGATCACAGATACGCAGTATTTT.

The chain combines TRBV27 with TRBJ1-5; 9 nucleotides line up with TRBD1. The CDR3 has 17 residues. The V gene's germline CDR1 is MNHEY and CDR2 SMNVEV (reference sequence). After removal of 10 bases from V and 0 bases from J, the junction contained 13 bases not matched to a gene. The CDR3 is CAKSTGQGDYSNQPQHF. DNA for the CDR3: TGTGCCAAGTCCACGGGACAGGGAGATTATAGCAATCAGCCCCAGCATTTT.

The chain is built from TRBV7-3 and TRBJ2-3, with D uncertain. This CDR3 spans 15 amino acids. The V end was cut by 1 base, the J end by 5 bases, with 13 bases between. Germline V gives CDR1 SGHTA, CDR2 FQGTGA. The CDR3 region is CASSLNGVGLDTQYF. CDR3 DNA sequence: TGTGCCAGCAGCTTAAACGGTGTCGGTTTAGATACGCAGTATTTT.

The chain joins TRBV5-1 to TRBJ2-7, with a tentative D call TRBD2 (6 bases). V lost 0 bases to trimming and J lost 10 bases, with 14 bases between them. This CDR3 comprises 13 residues. CDR1 and CDR2 (germline): SGHRS, YFSETQ. CDR3 loop: CASSLESLASQYF. The CDR3, as DNA: TGCGCCAGCAGCTTGGAGAGTCTAGCGAGTCAGTACTTC.

V gene TRBV11-2 combines with J gene TRBJ1-2; D is undetermined. The germline CDR1 and CDR2 sequences are SGHAT and FQNNGV. CDR3 size: 17 residues. The V and J ends lost 2 bases and 5 bases respectively, with 21 bases between them. CDR3 in amino acids: CASSLRSAGAPRYGYTF. CDR3 nucleotides: TGTGCCAGCAGCTTAAGGTCTGCCGGAGCCCCCCGTTATGGCTACACCTTC.

V usage is TRBV30 and J usage is TRBJ1-2; D gene uncertain. V was cut by 3 bases and J by 7 bases, with 18 bases left in between. The CDR3 runs 14 residues. CDR1 is GTSNPN, CDR2 SVGIG, per germline (reference sequence). In DNA, the CDR3 is TGTGCCTGGAGGGAGATAACGGGATCTGGTGGCTACACCTTC. Amino acid sequence: CAWREITGSGGYTF.

This chain connects TRBV18 to TRBJ2-3; the D is unclear. Trimming removed 3 bases from V and 0 bases from J, with 4 bases in between. The germline CDR1 and CDR2 sequences are KGHSH and LQKENI. CDR3 size: 13 residues. CDR3 sequence (DNA): TGTGCCAGCTCACCTTCTAGCACAGATACGCAGTATTTT. This encodes CASSPSSTDTQYF.

This chain links TRBV2 with TRBJ2-5; D unclear. Looked up from germline, CDR1 is SNHLY and CDR2 is FYNNEI. The CDR3 length is 12 residues. V dropped 2 bases and J dropped 2 bases, with 3 bases sitting between them. The CDR3 spells CASSEPQETQYF. CDR3 DNA: TGTGCCAGCAGTGAACCACAAGAGACCCAGTACTTC.

V is TRBV18 and J is TRBJ2-7; 7 bases align to TRBD2. J gave up 1 base and V 3 bases, and 6 bases lay outside the gene matches. This CDR3 contains 15 residues. Germline CDR1 reads KGHSH; CDR2 reads LQKENI. This CDR3 reads CASSPTGTTSYEQYF. The DNA of the CDR3 is TGTGCCAGCTCACCGACCGGGACTACATCCTACGAGCAGTACTTC.

The chain joins TRBV29-1 to TRBJ2-3; 8 bases map to TRBD2. CDR1 is SQVTM and CDR2 is ANQGSEA in the germline V gene. V shed 6 bases and J 8 bases; nucleotides not matched to a gene: 7. The length of the CDR3 is 12 residues. The CDR3 loop is CSVPSGWGTQYF. DNA of the CDR3: TGCAGCGTCCCTAGCGGGTGGGGTACGCAGTATTTT.